The clone carrying this T cell receptor beta chain was counted between two and nine times. The target antigen is unknown. Genes and germline are mouse. Read data end 1 residue before the CDR3 end; the end is taken from the germline J gene. The data are from a study of tissue T cells after allogeneic stem cell transplantation. Sequencing of TCRbeta CDR3 at survey depth gave sequences and template counts. Produced via immunoSEQ multiplex PCR; TCRdb's table is partial and in-frame only. The sample lists thousands of clones, 40% to 55% occurring once. V was shortened by 0 bases and J by 4 bases, with 7 bases between the two germline ends. The CDR3 is 13 amino acids. Germline V gene data show CDR1 as NNHNN and CDR2 as SYGAGS (reference sequence). The time point here: mouse harvest day 7 after allogeneic transplant. The graft held 10^6 splenic CD5+ T cells and 10^7 T-cell-depleted bone marrow cells. Tissues came from B6→BALB/c major-mismatch GVHD mice at day 7 or 14.

Overall study results and limits: Alloreactivity or antigen specificity of tissue TCRs was not determined; some clones might be host cells.

This receptor was identified in a female BALB/c mouse given C57BL/6 T cells with graft-versus-host disease after an allogeneic hematopoietic cell transplant. The chain has TRBV13-2 and TRBJ1-2; D gene unclear. Specimen: gut tissue. The sequenced part of the CDR3 DNA is TGTGCCAGCGGTGATGCAGGCAGCTCCGACTACACC. Its translation: CASGDAGSSDYT. The whole CDR3 protein reads CASGDAGSSDYTF.